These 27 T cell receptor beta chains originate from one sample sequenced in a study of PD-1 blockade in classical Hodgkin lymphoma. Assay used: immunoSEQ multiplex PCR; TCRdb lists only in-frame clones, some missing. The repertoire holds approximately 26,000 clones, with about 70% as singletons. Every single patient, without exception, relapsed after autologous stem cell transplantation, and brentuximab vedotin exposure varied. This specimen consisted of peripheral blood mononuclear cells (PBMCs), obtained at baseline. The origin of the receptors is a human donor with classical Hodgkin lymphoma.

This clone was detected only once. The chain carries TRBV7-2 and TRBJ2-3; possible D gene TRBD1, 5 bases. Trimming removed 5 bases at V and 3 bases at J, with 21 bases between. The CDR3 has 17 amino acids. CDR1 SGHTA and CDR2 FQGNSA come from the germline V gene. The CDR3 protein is CASSTSLAGILTDTQYF. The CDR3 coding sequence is TGTGCCAGCAGCACAAGCCTTGCAGGGATCTTGACAGATACGCAGTATTTT.

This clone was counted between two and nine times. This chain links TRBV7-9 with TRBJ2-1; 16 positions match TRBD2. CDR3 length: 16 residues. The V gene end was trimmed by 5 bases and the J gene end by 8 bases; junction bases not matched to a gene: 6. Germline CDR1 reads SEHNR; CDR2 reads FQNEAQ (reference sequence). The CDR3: CASSTAGLAGGYEQFF. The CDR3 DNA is TGTGCCAGCAGCACCGCGGGACTAGCGGGGGGGTATGAGCAGTTCTTC.

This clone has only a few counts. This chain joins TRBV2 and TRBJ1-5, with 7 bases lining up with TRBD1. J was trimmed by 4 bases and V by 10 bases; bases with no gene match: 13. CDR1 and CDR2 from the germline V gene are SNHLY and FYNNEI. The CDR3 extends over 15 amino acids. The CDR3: CATSLDRRKNQPQHF. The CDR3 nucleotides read TGTGCCACCTCCCTGGACAGGAGGAAGAATCAGCCCCAGCATTTT.

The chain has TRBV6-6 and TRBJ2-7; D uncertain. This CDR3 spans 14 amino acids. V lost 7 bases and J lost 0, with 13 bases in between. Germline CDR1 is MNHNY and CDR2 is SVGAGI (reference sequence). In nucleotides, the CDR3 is TGTGCCAGCACCATTCAAGGCTTCTCCTACGAGCAGTACTTC. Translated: CASTIQGFSYEQYF.

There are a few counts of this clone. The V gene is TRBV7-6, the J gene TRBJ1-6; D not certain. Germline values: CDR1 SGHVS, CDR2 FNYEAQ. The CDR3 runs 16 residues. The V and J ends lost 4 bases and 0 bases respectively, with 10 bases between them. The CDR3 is CASSSYQSSYNSPLHF. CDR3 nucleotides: TGTGCCAGCAGCTCCTATCAGAGCTCCTATAATTCACCCCTCCACTTT.

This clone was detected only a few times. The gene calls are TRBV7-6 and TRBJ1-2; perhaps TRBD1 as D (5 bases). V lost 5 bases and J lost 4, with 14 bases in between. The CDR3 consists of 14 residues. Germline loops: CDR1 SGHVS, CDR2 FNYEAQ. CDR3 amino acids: CASSPTDSLYGYTF. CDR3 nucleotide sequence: TGTGCCAGCAGCCCAACAGACAGCCTCTATGGCTACACCTTC. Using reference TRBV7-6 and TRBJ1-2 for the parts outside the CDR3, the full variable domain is GAGVSQSPRYKVTKRGQDVALRCDPISGHVSLYWYRQALGQGPEFLTYFNYEAQQDKSGLPNDRFSAERPEGSISTLTIQRTEQRDSAMYRCASSPTDSLYGYTFGSGTRLTVV.

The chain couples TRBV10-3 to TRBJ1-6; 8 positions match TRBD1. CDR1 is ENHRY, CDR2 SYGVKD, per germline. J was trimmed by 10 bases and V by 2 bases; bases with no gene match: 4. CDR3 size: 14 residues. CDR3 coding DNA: TGTGCCATCAGTGAGGGACAGGGAGTCTCACCCCTCCACTTT. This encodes CAISEGQGVSPLHF.

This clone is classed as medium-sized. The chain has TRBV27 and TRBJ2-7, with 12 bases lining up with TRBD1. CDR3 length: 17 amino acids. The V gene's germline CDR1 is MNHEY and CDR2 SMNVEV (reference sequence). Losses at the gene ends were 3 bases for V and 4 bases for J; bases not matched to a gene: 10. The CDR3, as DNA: TGTGCCAGCAGTTTGAACCGGGACAGGGGGCCGTCGTACGAGCAGTACTTC. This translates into CASSLNRDRGPSYEQYF.

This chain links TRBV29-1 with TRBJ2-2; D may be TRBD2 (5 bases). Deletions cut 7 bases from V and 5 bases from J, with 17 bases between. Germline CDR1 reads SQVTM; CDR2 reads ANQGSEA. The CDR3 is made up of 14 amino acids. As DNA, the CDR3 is TGCAGCGCAGATAGCGTGGCCGGGACCGGGGAGCTGTTTTTT. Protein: CSADSVAGTGELFF.

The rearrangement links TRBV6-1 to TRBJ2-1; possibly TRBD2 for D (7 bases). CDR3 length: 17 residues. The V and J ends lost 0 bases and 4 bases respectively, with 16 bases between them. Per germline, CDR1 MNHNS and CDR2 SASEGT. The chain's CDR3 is CASSEAVGGARYNEQFF. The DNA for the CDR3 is TGTGCCAGCAGTGAAGCGGTAGGGGGGGCGAGGTACAATGAGCAGTTCTTC.

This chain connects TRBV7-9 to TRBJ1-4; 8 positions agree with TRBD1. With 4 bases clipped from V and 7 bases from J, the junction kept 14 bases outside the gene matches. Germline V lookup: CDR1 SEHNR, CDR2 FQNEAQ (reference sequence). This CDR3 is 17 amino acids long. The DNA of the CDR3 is TGTGCCAGCAGCTCGGGACAGGTGGTTCCTGCGAGTGAAAAACTGTTTTTT. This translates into CASSSGQVVPASEKLFF.

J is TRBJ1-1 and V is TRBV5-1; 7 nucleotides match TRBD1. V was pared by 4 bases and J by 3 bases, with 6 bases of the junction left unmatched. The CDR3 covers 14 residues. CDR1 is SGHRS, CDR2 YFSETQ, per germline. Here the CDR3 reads CASSPEGADTEAFF. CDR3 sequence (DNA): TGCGCCAGCAGCCCCGAGGGGGCAGACACTGAAGCTTTCTTT.

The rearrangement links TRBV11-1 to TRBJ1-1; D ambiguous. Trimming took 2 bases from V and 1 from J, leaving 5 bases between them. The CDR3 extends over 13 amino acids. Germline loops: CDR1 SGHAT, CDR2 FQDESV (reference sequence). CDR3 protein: CASSLSRNTEAFF. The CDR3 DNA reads TGTGCCAGCAGCTTATCTAGGAACACTGAAGCTTTCTTT.

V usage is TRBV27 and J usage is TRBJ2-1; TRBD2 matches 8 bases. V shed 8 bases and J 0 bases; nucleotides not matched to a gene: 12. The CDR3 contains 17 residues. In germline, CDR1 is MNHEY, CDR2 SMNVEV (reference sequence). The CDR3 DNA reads TGTGCCAGCGGGATCGGGAGGGTCCAAGTCTCCTACAATGAGCAGTTCTTC. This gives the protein CASGIGRVQVSYNEQFF.

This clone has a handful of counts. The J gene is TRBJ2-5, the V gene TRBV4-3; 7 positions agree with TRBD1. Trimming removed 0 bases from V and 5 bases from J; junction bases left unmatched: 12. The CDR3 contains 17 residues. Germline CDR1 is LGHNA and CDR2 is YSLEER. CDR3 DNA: TGCGCCAGCAGCCAAGACCCCCCAGGGGGTGTGAGGGAGACCCAGTACTTC. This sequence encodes CASSQDPPGGVRETQYF.

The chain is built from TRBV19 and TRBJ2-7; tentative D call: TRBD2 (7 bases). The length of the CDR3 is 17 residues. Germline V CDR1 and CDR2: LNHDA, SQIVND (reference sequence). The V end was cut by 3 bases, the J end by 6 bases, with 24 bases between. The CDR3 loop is CASSMTSVGGAESEQYF. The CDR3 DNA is TGTGCCAGTAGTATGACCAGTGTGGGGGGGGCCGAATCCGAGCAGTACTTC.

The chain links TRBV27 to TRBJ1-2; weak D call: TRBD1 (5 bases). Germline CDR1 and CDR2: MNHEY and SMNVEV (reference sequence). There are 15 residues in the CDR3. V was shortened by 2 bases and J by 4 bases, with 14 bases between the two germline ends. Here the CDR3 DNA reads TGTGCCAGCAGTTTAGAGGGGAGGATAGGCTATGGCTACACCTTC. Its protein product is CASSLEGRIGYGYTF.

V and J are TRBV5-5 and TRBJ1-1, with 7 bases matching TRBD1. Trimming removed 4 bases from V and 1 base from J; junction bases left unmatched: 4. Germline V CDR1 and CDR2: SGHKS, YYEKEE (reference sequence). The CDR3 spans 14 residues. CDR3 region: CASSVDRWNTEAFF. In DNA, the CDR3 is TGTGCCAGCAGCGTGGACAGGTGGAACACTGAAGCTTTCTTT.

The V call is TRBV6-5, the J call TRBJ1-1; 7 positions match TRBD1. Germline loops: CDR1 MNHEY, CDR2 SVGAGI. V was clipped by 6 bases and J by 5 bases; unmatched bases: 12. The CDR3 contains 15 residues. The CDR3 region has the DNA TGTGCCAGCAGCCACAGACAGGGTAGATTGACTGAAGCTTTCTTT. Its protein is CASSHRQGRLTEAFF.

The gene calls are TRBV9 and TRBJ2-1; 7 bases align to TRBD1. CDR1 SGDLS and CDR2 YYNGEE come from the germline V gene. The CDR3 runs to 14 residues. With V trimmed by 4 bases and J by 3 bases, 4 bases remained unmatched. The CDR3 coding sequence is TGTGCCAGCAGCCGGACAGGTAGCTACAATGAGCAGTTCTTC. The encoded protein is CASSRTGSYNEQFF.

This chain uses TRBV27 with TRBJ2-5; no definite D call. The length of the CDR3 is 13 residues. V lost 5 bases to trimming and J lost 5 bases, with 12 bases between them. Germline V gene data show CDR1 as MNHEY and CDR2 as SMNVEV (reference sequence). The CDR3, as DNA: TGTGCCAGCAGTCCGTGGGCCGGGGAGACCCAGTACTTC. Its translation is CASSPWAGETQYF.

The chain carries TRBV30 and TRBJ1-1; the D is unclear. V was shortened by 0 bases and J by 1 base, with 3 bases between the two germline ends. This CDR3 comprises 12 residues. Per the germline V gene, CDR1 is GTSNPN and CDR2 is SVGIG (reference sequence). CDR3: CAWSVGNTEAFF. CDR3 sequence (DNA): TGTGCCTGGAGTGTTGGGAACACTGAAGCTTTCTTT.

The DNA for the CDR3 is TGTGCCAGCAGTTTGGGCGGGCGAGGCGAGCAGTACTTC. Translated, it gives CASSLGGRGEQYF. This chain links TRBV27 with TRBJ2-7, with D possibly matching TRBD2 (5 bases). The CDR3 length is 13 residues. CDR1 is MNHEY, CDR2 SMNVEV, per germline (reference sequence). V was pared by 3 bases and J by 6 bases, with 12 bases between.

The CDR3 here is CASSQEPAVNTEAFF. The CDR3 DNA is TGCGCCAGCAGCCAAGAACCGGCAGTGAACACTGAAGCTTTCTTT. The gene calls are TRBV4-1 and TRBJ1-1; unclear D gene. The CDR3 spans 15 residues. Germline CDR1 is MGHRA and CDR2 is YSYEKL. Trimming took 0 bases from V and 0 from J, leaving 8 bases between them.

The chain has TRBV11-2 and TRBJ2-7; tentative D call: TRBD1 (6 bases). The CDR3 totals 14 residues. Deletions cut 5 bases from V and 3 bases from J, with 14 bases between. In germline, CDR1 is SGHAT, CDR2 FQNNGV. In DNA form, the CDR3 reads TGTGCCAGCAGCCCCCACAGGGCACGCTACGAGCAGTACTTC. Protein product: CASSPHRARYEQYF.

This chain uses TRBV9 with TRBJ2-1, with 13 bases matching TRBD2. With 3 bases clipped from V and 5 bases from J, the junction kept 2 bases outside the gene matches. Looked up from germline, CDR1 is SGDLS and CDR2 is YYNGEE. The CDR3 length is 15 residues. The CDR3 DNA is TGTGCCAGCAGCGCGGGACTAGCGGGGAACAATGAGCAGTTCTTC. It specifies CASSAGLAGNNEQFF.

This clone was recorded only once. CDR3 sequence: CASSPPSGGTQETQYF. As DNA, the CDR3 is TGTGCCAGCAGCCCACCTAGCGGGGGGACACAAGAGACCCAGTACTTC. The chain combines TRBV7-2 with TRBJ2-5; 11 bases are shared with TRBD2. The CDR3 sequence is 16 residues long. The V gene end was trimmed by 5 bases and the J gene end by 2 bases; junction bases not matched to a gene: 7. Germline V CDR1 and CDR2: SGHTA, FQGNSA.